The clone carrying this TCR beta chain was seen at least ten times. The antigen remains undetermined. Arm-PCR of CDR3 regions and iRepertoire HTBI primers were used to build TCR beta libraries. MiXCR, run by TCRdb on the multiplex PCR reads, gives a single entry per CDR3 protein. The sample carries a few hundred thousand distinct CDR3 sequences, around 18% recorded once. Stated time point: newly diagnosed GD, antithyroid drugs for less than 3 months. Making the TCR library involved RNA that had been extracted from PBMCs. The data were obtained in a study of regulatory T cells in long-lasting Graves disease. The CDR3 contains 17 residues. Trimming cost V 0 bases and J 7 bases; bases outside gene matches: 10. The germline CDR1 and CDR2 sequences are SGDLS and YYNGEE. Study-level results: Patients with persistent Graves' had lower TCR diversity than newly diagnosed patients. Tissue studied was limited to peripheral blood, excluding thyroid tissue.

These sequences were also reported in another study, on T cells in Graves' hyperthyroidism and ophthalmopathy. That source reports: It was considered stable Graves' hyperthyroidism when ophthalmopathy did not progress within 18 months.

The clonotype comes from a young woman with Graves disease. The chain joins TRBV9 to TRBJ2-2; 9 nucleotides agree with TRBD2. Specimen: peripheral blood mononuclear cells (PBMCs), collected at new diagnosis, from a patient treated with antithyroid drugs. CDR3 in amino acids: CASSVVGGGAKSGELFF. CDR3 in DNA: TGTGCCAGCAGCGTAGTAGGCGGGGGGGCCAAGAGCGGGGAGCTGTTTTTT.